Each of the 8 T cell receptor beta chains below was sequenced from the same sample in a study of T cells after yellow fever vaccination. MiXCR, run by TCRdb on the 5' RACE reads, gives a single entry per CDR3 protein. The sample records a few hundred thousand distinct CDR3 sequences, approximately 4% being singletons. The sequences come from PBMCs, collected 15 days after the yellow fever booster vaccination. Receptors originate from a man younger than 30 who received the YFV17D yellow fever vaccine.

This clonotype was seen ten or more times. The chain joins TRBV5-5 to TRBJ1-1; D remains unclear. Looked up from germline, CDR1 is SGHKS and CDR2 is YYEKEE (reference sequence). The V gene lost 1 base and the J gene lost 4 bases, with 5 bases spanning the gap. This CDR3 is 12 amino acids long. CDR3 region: CASSLLRTEAFF. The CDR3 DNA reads TGTGCCAGCAGCTTGCTCCGCACTGAAGCTTTCTTT. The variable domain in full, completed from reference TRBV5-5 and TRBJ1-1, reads DAGVTQSPTHLIKTRGQQVTLRCSPISGHKSVSWYQQVLGQGPQFIFQYYEKEERGRGNFPDRFSARQFPNYSSELNVNALLLGDSALYLCASSLLRTEAFFGQGTRLTVV.

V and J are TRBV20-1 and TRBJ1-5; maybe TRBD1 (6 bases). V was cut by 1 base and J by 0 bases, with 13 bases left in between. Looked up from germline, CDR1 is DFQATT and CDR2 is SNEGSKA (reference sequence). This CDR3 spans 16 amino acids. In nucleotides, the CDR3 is TGCAGTGCTAGAGTTGGGGGGGCTGATAGCAATCAGCCCCAGCATTTT. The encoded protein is CSARVGGADSNQPQHF.

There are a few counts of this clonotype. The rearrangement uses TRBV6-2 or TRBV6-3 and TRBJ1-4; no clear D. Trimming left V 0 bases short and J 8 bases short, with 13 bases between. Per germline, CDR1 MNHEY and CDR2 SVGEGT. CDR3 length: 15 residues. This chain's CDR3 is CASSYSRRSEEKLFF. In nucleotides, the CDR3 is TGTGCCAGCAGTTACTCGCGGAGGTCTGAGGAAAAACTGTTTTTT.

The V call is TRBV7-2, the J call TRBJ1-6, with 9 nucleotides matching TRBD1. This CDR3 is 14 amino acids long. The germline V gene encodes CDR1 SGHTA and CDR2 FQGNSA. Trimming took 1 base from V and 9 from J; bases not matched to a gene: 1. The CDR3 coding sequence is TGTGCCAGCAGCTTAGACAGGGGGCGTTCACCCCTCCACTTT. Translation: CASSLDRGRSPLHF.

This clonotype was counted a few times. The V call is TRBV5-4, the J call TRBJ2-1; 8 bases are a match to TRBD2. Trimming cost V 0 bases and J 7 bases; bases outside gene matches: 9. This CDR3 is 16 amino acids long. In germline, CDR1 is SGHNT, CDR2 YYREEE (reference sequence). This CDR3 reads CASSLDPGGPGNEQFF. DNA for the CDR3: TGTGCCAGCAGCTTGGATCCGGGGGGGCCGGGTAATGAGCAGTTCTTC.

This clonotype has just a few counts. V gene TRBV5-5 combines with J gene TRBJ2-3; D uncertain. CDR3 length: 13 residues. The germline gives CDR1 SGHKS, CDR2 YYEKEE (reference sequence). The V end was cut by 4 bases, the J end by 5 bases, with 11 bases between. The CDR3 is CASSPPIGDTQYF. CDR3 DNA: TGTGCCAGCAGCCCCCCAATTGGAGATACGCAGTATTTT. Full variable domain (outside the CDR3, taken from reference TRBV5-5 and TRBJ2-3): DAGVTQSPTHLIKTRGQQVTLRCSPISGHKSVSWYQQVLGQGPQFIFQYYEKEERGRGNFPDRFSARQFPNYSSELNVNALLLGDSALYLCASSPPIGDTQYFGPGTRLTVL.

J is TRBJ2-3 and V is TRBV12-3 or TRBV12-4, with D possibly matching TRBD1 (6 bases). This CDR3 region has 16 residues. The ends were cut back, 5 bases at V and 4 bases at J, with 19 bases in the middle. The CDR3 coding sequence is TGTGCCAGCAGTCCTCAGGGGATCGGGACCGCAGATACGCAGTATTTT. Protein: CASSPQGIGTADTQYF.

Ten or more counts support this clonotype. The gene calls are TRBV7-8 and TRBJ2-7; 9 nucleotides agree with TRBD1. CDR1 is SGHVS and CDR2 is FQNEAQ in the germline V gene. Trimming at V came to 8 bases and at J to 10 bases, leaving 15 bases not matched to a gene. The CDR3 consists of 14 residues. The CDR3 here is CASGPGQGDPPQYF. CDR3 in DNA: TGTGCCAGCGGTCCGGGACAGGGAGATCCCCCTCAGTACTTC.